This note documents a single TCR beta chain sequence. Its cognate antigen is unknown. These data come from a study of T cells after yellow fever vaccination. About the research overall: SMART-Seq v4 Ultra Low Input prepared libraries from low-cell fractions. Study-level results: Clonotypes appearing in both CD4 and CD8 compartments existed, and their share was small. Highly abundant clonotypes carried over from the bulk population could end up in FACS-sorted repertoires as contaminants.

This CDR3 has 12 amino acids. Trimming at V came to 4 bases and at J to 8 bases, leaving 5 bases not matched to a gene. CDR1 SGHNT and CDR2 YYREEE come from the germline V gene (reference sequence). 5'RACE template switching generated TCR cDNA, adding a universal primer site and UMIs. TCRdb reanalysed the 5' RACE reads using MiXCR and keeps one entry per CDR3 protein. Here the sample spans some 390,000 distinct CDR3 sequences, 18% being singletons. This material consisted of PBMCs, taken before the yellow fever booster vaccination. The chain has TRBV5-4 and TRBJ1-1; TRBD1 agrees at 7 bases. The receptor comes from a man younger than 35 who received the YFV17D yellow fever vaccine. The CDR3 region is CASSRSQGEAFF. The CDR3 bases are TGTGCCAGCAGCCGATCACAGGGGGAAGCTTTCTTT.